Below are 16 T cell receptor beta chains sequenced from a single sample in a study of T-cell memory formation after mild COVID-19. Via MiXCR, TCRdb re-called the 5' RACE reads, giving one row per CDR3 protein. The data contain 300,000 to 350,000 distinct CDR3 sequences, approximately 19% of them singletons. The sequenced sample consisted of PBMCs or a T cell subset sorted from them (not recorded which). All receptors derive from a man aged 18 to 29 who had mild COVID-19 (a few samples of this study predate the infection). Cell type and time point are not known.

Worth noting for this clonotype: This sequence may be a read error, since a much larger clone differs from it by one base. In DNA form, the CDR3 reads TGTGCCAGCAGCCAGGCCAGCACAGATACGCAGTATTTT. It translates to CASSQASTDTQYF. V usage is TRBV3-1 and J usage is TRBJ2-3; D is undetermined. This CDR3 is 13 amino acids long. V was cut by 3 bases and J by 0 bases, with 4 bases left in between. Germline V CDR1 and CDR2: LGHDT, YNNKEL (reference sequence).

CDR3 sequence reads: CASSVTSVGDTEAFF. The CDR3 bases are TGTGCCAGCAGCGTCACTTCGGTCGGGGACACTGAAGCTTTCTTT. The chain joins TRBV7-9 to TRBJ1-1; D call uncertain. This CDR3 is 15 amino acids long. With 5 bases removed from V and 3 bases from J, the gap between germline ends came to 16 bases. CDR1 SEHNR and CDR2 FQNEAQ come from the germline V gene (reference sequence).

This clonotype has only a few counts. V and J are TRBV19 and TRBJ2-2, with 12 bases fitting TRBD1. CDR1 is LNHDA and CDR2 is SQIVND in the germline V gene (reference sequence). The CDR3 contains 14 residues. After removal of 8 bases from V and 7 bases from J, the junction contained 5 bases not matched to a gene. The CDR3: CASSGQGAIGELFF. CDR3 nucleotides: TGTGCCAGTTCGGGACAGGGGGCGATCGGGGAGCTGTTTTTT.

The chain joins TRBV6-6 to TRBJ1-5, with D possibly matching TRBD1 (5 bases). There are 14 residues in the CDR3. V was pared by 6 bases and J by 4 bases, with 13 bases between. Germline CDR1 and CDR2: MNHNY and SVGAGI (reference sequence). This CDR3 is CASRAGGENQPQHF. For the CDR3, the DNA is TGTGCCAGCAGGGCGGGAGGGGAAAATCAGCCCCAGCATTTT.

The chain employs TRBV14 and TRBJ1-3; no reliable D call. V was pared by 2 bases and J by 0 bases, with 8 bases between. The CDR3 runs 15 residues. CDR1 is SGHDN and CDR2 is FVKESK in the germline V gene. The CDR3 DNA is TGTGCCAGCAGCCAACAAACCGGCTCTGGAAACACCATATATTTT. Amino acid sequence: CASSQQTGSGNTIYF.

The CDR3 protein is CASSSPGDHLNEQFF. CDR3 sequence (DNA): TGTGCCAGCAGCTCCCCGGGGGACCACCTCAATGAGCAGTTCTTC. This chain joins TRBV11-2 and TRBJ2-1, with a possible D match to TRBD2 (6 bases). The CDR3 contains 15 residues. Germline assignment: CDR1 SGHAT and CDR2 FQNNGV. Trimming left V 4 bases short and J 6 bases short, with 16 bases between.

Only a few counts were recorded for this clonotype. The chain combines TRBV20-1 with TRBJ2-1; tentative D call: TRBD1 (5 bases). Trimming pared 1 base from V and 4 bases from J, leaving 8 bases between. Looked up from germline, CDR1 is DFQATT and CDR2 is SNEGSKA (reference sequence). CDR3 size: 13 residues. The DNA for the CDR3 is TGCAGTGCTAGAGTGTCAGGGTACAATGAGCAGTTCTTC. It yields the protein CSARVSGYNEQFF.

In the case of this clonotype: The conserved phenylalanine or tryptophan normally closing the CDR3 is absent here, so this likely arose from a read error. The V call is TRBV5-1, the J call TRBJ2-7; D could derive from TRBD1 or TRBD2 (5 bases each). Germline V gene sequence: CDR1 SGHRS, CDR2 YFSETQ. The CDR3 consists of 13 residues. The CDR3 sequence is CASSLVVRDEQYL. CDR3 DNA: TGCGCCAGCAGCTTGGTTGTCAGGGACGAACAGTACTTA.

This clonotype was seen a few times. The rearrangement uses TRBV12-3 or TRBV12-4 and TRBJ1-2; 7 nucleotides align to TRBD1. The CDR3 totals 15 residues. The V gene end was trimmed by 5 bases and the J gene end by 8 bases; junction bases not matched to a gene: 14. DNA for the CDR3: TGTGCCAGCAGTGAACAGACAGGGAGCGTTAGGGGCTACACCTTC. It translates to CASSEQTGSVRGYTF.

Written as DNA, the CDR3 is TGTGCCAGCAGCCAAGATTTCTACAGGGCTAATTCACCCCTCCACTTT. Translated: CASSQDFYRANSPLHF. This chain connects TRBV3-1 to TRBJ1-6, with D possibly matching TRBD1 (6 bases). The CDR3 covers 16 residues. V was shortened by 0 bases and J by 6 bases, with 12 bases between the two germline ends. Germline V gene sequence: CDR1 LGHDT, CDR2 YNNKEL (reference sequence).

This clonotype was picked up many times. The CDR3 protein is CASTLSGANYGYTF. CDR3 DNA: TGTGCCAGCACCCTGTCGGGAGCTAACTATGGCTACACCTTC. The V gene is TRBV12-3 or TRBV12-4, the J gene TRBJ1-2; no firm D call. The CDR3 has 14 residues. V was shortened by 7 bases and J by 0 bases, with 12 bases between the two germline ends.

This clonotype was counted a few times. This chain uses TRBV29-1 with TRBJ2-1; D is unresolved. CDR1 and CDR2 from the germline V gene are SQVTM and ANQGSEA. The CDR3 extends over 11 amino acids. The V end was cut by 4 bases, the J end by 6 bases, with 7 bases between. This chain's CDR3 is CSVGLSNEQFF. The CDR3, as DNA: TGCAGCGTTGGACTTTCCAATGAGCAGTTCTTC.

The rearrangement uses TRBV12-3 or TRBV12-4 and TRBJ1-6; D uncertain. V was shortened by 4 bases and J by 6 bases, with 10 bases between the two germline ends. The CDR3 has 14 amino acids. The CDR3 here is CASSSDRGNSPLHF. The CDR3 coding sequence is TGTGCCAGCAGTTCCGATAGAGGTAATTCACCCCTCCACTTT.

The gene calls are TRBV6-2 or TRBV6-3 and TRBJ2-2, with a weak D call TRBD2 (6 bases). The CDR3 has 17 amino acids. CDR1 and CDR2 from the germline V gene are MNHEY and SVGEGT. Between the trimmed V and J ends, which lost 2 bases and 4 bases, there was a span of 17 bases. The CDR3 here is CASSYPTSSLRTGELFF. The CDR3 DNA reads as TGTGCCAGCAGTTACCCGACTAGTAGCCTACGCACCGGGGAGCTGTTTTTT.

V and J are TRBV5-1 and TRBJ1-2; D remains unclear. With 1 base removed from V and 2 bases from J, the gap between germline ends came to 6 bases. Germline V CDR1 and CDR2: SGHRS, YFSETQ. CDR3 length: 13 residues. The DNA for the CDR3 is TGCGCCAGCAGCTTGTCTGACAACTATGGCTACACCTTC. Its translation: CASSLSDNYGYTF. The whole variable domain, filled in from reference TRBV5-1 and TRBJ1-2, reads KAGVTQTPRYLIKTRGQQVTLSCSPISGHRSVSWYQQTPGQGLQFLFEYFSETQRNKGNFPGRFSGRQFSNSRSEMNVSTLELGDSALYLCASSLSDNYGYTFGSGTRLTVV.

This clonotype was counted a few times. The chain uses TRBV12-3 or TRBV12-4 and TRBJ2-2; D is unresolved. The CDR3 extends over 16 amino acids. Trimming left V 6 bases short and J 1 base short, with 15 bases between. CDR3: CASSRARILNTGELFF. In DNA form, the CDR3 reads TGTGCCAGCAGCCGGGCCCGAATACTGAACACCGGGGAGCTGTTTTTT.